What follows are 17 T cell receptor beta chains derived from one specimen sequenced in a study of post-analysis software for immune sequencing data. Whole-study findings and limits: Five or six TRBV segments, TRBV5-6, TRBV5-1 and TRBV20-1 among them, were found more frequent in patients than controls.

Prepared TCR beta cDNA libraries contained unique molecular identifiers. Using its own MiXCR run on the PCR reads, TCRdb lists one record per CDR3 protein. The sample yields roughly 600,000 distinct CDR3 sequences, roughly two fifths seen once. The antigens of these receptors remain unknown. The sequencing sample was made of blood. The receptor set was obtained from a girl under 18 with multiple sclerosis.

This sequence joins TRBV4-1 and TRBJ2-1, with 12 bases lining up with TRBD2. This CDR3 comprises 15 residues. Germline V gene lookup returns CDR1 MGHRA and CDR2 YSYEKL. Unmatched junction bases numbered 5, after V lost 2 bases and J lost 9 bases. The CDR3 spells CASSQTSGGSREQFF. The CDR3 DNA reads TGCGCCAGCAGCCAAACTAGCGGGGGGAGCCGTGAGCAGTTCTTC.

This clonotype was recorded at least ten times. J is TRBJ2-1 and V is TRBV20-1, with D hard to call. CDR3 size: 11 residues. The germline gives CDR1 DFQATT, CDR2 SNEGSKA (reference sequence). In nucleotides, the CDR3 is TGCCCCCCTTTGACCTACAATGAGCAGTTCTTC. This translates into CPPLTYNEQFF.

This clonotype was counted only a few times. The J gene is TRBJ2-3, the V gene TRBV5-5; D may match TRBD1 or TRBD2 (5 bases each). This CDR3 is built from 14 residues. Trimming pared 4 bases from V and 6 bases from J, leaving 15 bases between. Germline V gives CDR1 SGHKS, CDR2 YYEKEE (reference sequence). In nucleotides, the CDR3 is TGTGCCAGCAGCCACCTTGGGGGTGTGGATACGCAGTATTTT. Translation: CASSHLGGVDTQYF.

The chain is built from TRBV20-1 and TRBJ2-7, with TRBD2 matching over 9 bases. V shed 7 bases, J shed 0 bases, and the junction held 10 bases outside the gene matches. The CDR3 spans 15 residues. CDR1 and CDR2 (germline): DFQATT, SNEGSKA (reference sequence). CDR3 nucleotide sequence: TGCAGTGTAAGTTCCCCTAGCGGGGACTCCTACGAGCAGTACTTC. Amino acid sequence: CSVSSPSGDSYEQYF.

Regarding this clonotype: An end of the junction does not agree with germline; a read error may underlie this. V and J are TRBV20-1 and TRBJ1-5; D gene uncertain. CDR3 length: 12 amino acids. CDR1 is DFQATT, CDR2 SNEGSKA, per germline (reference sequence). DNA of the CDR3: TGCAGTGCTAGTCCAACCTCGGCTCCCCGGCATTTT. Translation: CSASPTSAPRHF.

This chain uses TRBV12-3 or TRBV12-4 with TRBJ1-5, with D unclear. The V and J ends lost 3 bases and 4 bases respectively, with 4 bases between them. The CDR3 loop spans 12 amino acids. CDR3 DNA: TGTGCCAGCAGTTTCTATAATCAGCCCCAGCATTTT. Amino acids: CASSFYNQPQHF.

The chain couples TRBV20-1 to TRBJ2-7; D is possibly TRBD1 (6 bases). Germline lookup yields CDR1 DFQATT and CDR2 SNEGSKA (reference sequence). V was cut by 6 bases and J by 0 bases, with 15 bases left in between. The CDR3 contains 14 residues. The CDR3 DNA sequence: TGCAGTGCGGGTCGACAGGCTAGCTCCTACGAGCAGTACTTC. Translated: CSAGRQASSYEQYF.

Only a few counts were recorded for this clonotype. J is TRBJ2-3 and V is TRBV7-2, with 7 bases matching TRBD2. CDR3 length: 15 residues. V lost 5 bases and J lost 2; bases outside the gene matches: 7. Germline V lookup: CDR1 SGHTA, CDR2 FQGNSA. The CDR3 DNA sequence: TGTGCCAGCAGCCCCCGGGGGGTTCTCACAGATACGCAGTATTTT. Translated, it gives CASSPRGVLTDTQYF.

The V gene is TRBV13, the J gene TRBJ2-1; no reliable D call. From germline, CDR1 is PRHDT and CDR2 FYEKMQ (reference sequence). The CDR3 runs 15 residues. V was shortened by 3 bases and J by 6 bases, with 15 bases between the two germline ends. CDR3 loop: CASSLGYGELNEQFF. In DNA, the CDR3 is TGTGCCAGCAGCTTGGGGTATGGAGAACTCAATGAGCAGTTCTTC. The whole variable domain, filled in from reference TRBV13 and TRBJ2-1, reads AAGVIQSPRHLIKEKRETATLKCYPIPRHDTVYWYQQGPGQDPQFLISFYEKMQSDKGSIPDRFSAQQFSDYHSELNMSSLELGDSALYFCASSLGYGELNEQFFGPGTRLTVL.

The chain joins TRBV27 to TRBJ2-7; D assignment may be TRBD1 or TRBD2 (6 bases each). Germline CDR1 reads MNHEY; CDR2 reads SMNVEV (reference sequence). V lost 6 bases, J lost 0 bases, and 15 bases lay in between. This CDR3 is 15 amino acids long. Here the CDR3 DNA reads TGTGCCAGCAGCCGCGTCGGGGGCCCCTCCTACGAGCAGTACTTC. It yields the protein CASSRVGGPSYEQYF.

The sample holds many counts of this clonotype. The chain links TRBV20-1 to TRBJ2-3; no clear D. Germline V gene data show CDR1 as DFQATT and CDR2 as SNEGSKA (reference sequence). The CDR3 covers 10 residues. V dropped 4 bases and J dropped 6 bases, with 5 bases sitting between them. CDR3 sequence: CSATGDTQYF. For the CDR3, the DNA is TGCAGTGCTACCGGTGATACGCAGTATTTT.

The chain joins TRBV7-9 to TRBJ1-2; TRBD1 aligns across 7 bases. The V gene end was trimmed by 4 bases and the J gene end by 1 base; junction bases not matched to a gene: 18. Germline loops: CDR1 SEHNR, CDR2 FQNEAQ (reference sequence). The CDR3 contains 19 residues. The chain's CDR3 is CASSSLRTYSGQNNYGYTF. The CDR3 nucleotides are TGTGCCAGCAGCTCCCTACGTACTTATTCGGGACAGAATAACTATGGCTACACCTTC. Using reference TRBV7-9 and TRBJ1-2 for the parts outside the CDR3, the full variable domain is DTGVSQNPRHKITKRGQNVTFRCDPISEHNRLYWYRQTLGQGPEFLTYFQNEAQLEKSRLLSDRFSAERPKGSFSTLEIQRTEQGDSAMYLCASSSLRTYSGQNNYGYTFGSGTRLTVV.

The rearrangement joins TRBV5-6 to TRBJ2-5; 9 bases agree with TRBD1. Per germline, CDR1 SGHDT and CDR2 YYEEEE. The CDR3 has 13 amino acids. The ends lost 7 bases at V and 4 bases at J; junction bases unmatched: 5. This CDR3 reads CASLPDRGETQYF. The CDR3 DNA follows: TGTGCCAGCCTCCCGGACAGGGGAGAGACCCAGTACTTC.

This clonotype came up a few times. As DNA, the CDR3 is TGCGCCAGCCACCTCGGGCCTAGCGGGCCCTACGAGCAGTACTTC. It specifies CASHLGPSGPYEQYF. This sequence joins TRBV5-1 and TRBJ2-7; 8 positions agree with TRBD2. The CDR3 has 15 amino acids. Germline CDR1 SGHRS, CDR2 YFSETQ. J gave up 2 bases and V 7 bases, and 11 bases lay outside the gene matches.

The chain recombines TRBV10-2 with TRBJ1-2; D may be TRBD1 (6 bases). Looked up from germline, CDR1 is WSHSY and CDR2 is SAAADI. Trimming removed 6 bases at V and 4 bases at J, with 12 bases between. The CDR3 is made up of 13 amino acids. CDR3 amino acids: CASRIQGPYGYTF. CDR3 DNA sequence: TGCGCCAGCAGGATACAGGGTCCCTATGGCTACACCTTC.

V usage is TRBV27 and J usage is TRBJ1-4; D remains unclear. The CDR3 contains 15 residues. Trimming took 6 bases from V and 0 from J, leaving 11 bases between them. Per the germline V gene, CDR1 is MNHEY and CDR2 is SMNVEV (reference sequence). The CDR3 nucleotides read TGTGCCAGCAGCCCAAGACACTCAACTAATGAAAAACTGTTTTTT. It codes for CASSPRHSTNEKLFF.

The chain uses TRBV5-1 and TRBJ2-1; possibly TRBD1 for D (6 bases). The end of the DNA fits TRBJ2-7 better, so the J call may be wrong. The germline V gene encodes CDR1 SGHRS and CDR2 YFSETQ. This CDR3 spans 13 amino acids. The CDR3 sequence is CASSLVIGGEQYF. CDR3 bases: TGCGCCAGCAGCTTGGTTATAGGGGGTGAGCAGTACTTC.